The clone carrying this TCR beta chain was picked up a small number of times. Its antigen is as yet unknown. The CDR3 covers 15 residues. In germline, CDR1 is MNHNY, CDR2 SVGAGI (reference sequence). The V and J ends lost 7 bases and 4 bases, in that order; junction bases with no gene match: 11. The PCR ran on 60 Vbeta and 13 Jbeta primers. In the study's own analysis: Around 10 million of the 80 million or so unique TCR beta chains counted in a later analysis were shared. The table came from immunoSEQ multiplex PCR; TCRdb's copy has only in-frame clones and leaves some out. V and J calls and clone size are given by that table; D and trimming were obtained from the DNA. The sample has 150,000 to 200,000 clones, around 73% seen once. This sample stems from a study of cytomegalovirus exposure and HLA in healthy donors. Findings of the study overall: As a later analysis showed, a missense DCLRE1C variant was linked to trimming of TCR beta V- and J-genes.

What was sequenced was PBMCs. The clonotype comes from a man aged 55-75 years in good health and CMV-seronegative. The chain carries TRBV6-6 and TRBJ2-5, with 8 positions matching TRBD2. CDR3 DNA: TGTGCCAGCAAGCGGACTAGCAGTGTTGTAGAGACCCAGTACTTC. Translation gives CASKRTSSVVETQYF.